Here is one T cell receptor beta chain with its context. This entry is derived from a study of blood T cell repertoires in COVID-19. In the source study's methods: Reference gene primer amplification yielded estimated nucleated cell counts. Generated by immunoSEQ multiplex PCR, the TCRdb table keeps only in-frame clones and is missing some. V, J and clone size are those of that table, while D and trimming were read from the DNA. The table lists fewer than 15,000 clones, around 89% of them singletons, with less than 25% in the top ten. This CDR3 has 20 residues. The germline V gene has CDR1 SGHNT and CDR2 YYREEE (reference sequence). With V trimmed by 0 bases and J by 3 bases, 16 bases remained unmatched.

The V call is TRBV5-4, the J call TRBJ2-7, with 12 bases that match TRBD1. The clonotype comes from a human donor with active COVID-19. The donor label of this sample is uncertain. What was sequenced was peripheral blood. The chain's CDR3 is CASSLARGTGGQIKGYEQYF. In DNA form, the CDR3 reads TGTGCCAGCAGCTTGGCCAGGGGGACAGGGGGCCAGATAAAGGGCTACGAGCAGTACTTC.